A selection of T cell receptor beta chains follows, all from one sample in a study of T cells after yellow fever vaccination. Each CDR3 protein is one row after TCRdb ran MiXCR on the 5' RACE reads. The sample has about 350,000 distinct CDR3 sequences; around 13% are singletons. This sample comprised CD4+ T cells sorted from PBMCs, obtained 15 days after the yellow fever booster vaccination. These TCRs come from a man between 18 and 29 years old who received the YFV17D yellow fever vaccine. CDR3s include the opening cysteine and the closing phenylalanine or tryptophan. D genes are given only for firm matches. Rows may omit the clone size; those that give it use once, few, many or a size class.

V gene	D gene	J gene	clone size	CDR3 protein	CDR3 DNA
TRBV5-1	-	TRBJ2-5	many	CASSLEQGRETQYF	TGCGCCAGCAGCTTGGAGCAGGGAAGGGAGACCCAGTACTTC
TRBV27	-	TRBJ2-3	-	CASSFRRGGTDTQYF	TGTGCCAGCAGTTTTAGAAGGGGCGGAACAGATACGCAGTATTTT
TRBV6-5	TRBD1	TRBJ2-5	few	CASSSTLGQGPETQYF	TGTGCCAGCAGCTCTACCCTGGGACAGGGGCCAGAGACCCAGTACTTC
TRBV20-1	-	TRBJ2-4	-	CSAHGLAKNIQYF	TGCAGTGCTCACGGCCTAGCCAAAAACATTCAGTACTTC
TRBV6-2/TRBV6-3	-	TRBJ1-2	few	CSSSQVVGSVYGYTF	TGTTCCAGCAGCCAGGTTGTTGGATCCGTCTATGGCTACACCTTC
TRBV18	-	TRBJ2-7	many	CASSPPFDSYEQYF	TGTGCCAGCTCACCACCGTTTGACTCCTACGAGCAGTACTTC
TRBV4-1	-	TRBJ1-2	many	CASSQDLSGGYTF	TGCGCCAGCAGCCAAGATTTGTCCGGTGGATACACCTTC
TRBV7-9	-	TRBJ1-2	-	CASSRDLYGYTF	TGTGCCAGCTCCAGGGACCTCTATGGCTACACCTTC
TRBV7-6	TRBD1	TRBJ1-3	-	CASSPQQGALGNTIYF	TGTGCCAGCAGCCCGCAACAGGGGGCGCTGGGAAACACCATATATTTT
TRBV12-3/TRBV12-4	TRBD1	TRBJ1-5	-	CASSRTGGSQPQHF	TGTGCCAGCAGTCGGACAGGGGGTAGTCAGCCCCAGCATTTT
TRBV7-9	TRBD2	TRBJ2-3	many	CASSRTSGGVTQYF	TGTGCCAGCAGCAGGACTAGCGGGGGGGTTACGCAGTATTTT
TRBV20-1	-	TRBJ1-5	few	CSAGGQISNQPQHF	TGCAGTGCGGGCGGACAGATAAGCAATCAGCCCCAGCATTTT
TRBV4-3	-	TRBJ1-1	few	CASSQVSGGNTEAFF	TGCGCCAGCAGCCAAGTTAGTGGGGGCAACACTGAAGCTTTCTTT
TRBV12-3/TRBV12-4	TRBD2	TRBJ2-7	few	CASSLTSGGSYEQYF	TGTGCCAGCAGTTTAACTAGCGGGGGCTCCTACGAGCAGTACTTC
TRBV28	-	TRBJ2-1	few	CASRAPGTGVNEQFF	TGTGCCAGCAGGGCCCCGGGGACGGGTGTAAATGAGCAGTTCTTC
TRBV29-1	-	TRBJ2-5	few	CSVDLRGLEGTQYF	TGCAGCGTTGACCTAAGAGGACTCGAGGGGACCCAGTACTTC
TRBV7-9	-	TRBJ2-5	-	CASSRKGKETQYF	TGTGCCAGCAGCCGGAAGGGGAAGGAGACCCAGTACTTC
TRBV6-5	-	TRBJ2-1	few	CASSYGQRYNEQFF	TGTGCCAGCAGTTATGGGCAGAGATACAATGAGCAGTTCTTC
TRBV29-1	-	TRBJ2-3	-	CSVEGHANTDTQYF	TGCAGCGTTGAAGGGCACGCTAACACAGATACGCAGTATTTT
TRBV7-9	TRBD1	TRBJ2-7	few	CASSFDRGGKQYF	TGTGCCAGCAGCTTCGACAGGGGAGGAAAGCAGTACTTC
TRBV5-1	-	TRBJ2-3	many	CASSSQGQDTQYF	TGCGCCAGCAGCTCCCAAGGACAGGATACGCAGTATTTT
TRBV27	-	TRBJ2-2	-	CASSFQSLTGELFF	TGTGCCAGCAGTTTTCAATCACTTACCGGGGAGCTGTTTTTT
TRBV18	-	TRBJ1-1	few	CASSDSYRGNTEAFF	TGTGCCAGCTCAGACTCGTATCGCGGGAACACTGAAGCTTTCTTT
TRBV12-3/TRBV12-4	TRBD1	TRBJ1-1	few	CASSPRQGWSTEAFF	TGTGCCAGCAGTCCCCGACAGGGGTGGAGCACTGAAGCTTTCTTT
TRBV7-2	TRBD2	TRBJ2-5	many	CASSGGGAGETQYF	TGTGCCAGCAGCGGCGGGGGGGCCGGGGAGACCCAGTACTTC
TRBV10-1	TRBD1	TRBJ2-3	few	CASSQRGQGSDTQYF	TGCGCCAGCAGCCAGAGGGGACAGGGGTCGGATACGCAGTATTTT
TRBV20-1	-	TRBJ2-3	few	CSARNPGRRRGTDTQYF	TGCAGTGCTAGAAATCCGGGACGCCGAAGGGGCACAGATACGCAGTATTTT
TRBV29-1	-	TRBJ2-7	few	CSVADGRYEQYF	TGCAGCGTCGCGGACGGCCGCTACGAGCAGTACTTC
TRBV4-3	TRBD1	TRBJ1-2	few	CASSQEPPGQFIYGYTF	TGCGCCAGCAGCCAAGAGCCCCCGGGACAGTTCATTTATGGCTACACCTTC
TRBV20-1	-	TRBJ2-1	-	CSARIPGTYYNEQFF	TGCAGTGCTAGAATACCCGGGACTTACTACAATGAGCAGTTCTTC
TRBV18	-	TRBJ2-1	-	CASSPPVTLGFGDEQFF	TGTGCCAGCTCACCACCGGTTACCCTGGGGTTTGGGGATGAGCAGTTCTTC
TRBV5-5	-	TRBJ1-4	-	CASSLGASQEKLFF	TGTGCCAGCAGTTTAGGGGCTTCTCAGGAAAAACTGTTTTTT
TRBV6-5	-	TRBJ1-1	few	CASSYIPGTGNTEAFF	TGTGCCAGCAGTTATATCCCCGGGACGGGGAACACTGAAGCTTTCTTT
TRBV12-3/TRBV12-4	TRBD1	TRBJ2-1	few	CASSLQAGGLNEQFF	TGTGCCAGCAGTTTGCAGGCAGGGGGCTTAAATGAGCAGTTCTTC
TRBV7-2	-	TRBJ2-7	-	CASSLGRQAEQYF	TGTGCCAGCAGCTTAGGGAGGCAGGCCGAGCAGTACTTC
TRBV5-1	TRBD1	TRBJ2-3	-	CASSLGAGGETDTQYF	TGCGCCAGCAGCTTGGGGGCAGGGGGCGAGACAGATACGCAGTATTTT
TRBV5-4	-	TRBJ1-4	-	CATSRGGIGTNEKLFF	TGTGCCACCTCGCGGGGGGGGATTGGCACTAATGAAAAACTGTTTTTT
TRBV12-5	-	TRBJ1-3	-	CASGLVLVLSGNTIYF	TGTGCTAGTGGTTTGGTACTGGTGCTATCTGGAAACACCATATATTTT
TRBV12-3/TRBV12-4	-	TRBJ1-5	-	CASMVRSNQPQHF	TGTGCCAGCATGGTTAGATCCAATCAGCCCCAGCATTTT
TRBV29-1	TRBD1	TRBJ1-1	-	CSVATGVPEAFF	TGCAGCGTAGCGACAGGGGTCCCTGAAGCTTTCTTT
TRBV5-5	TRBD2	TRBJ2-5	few	CASSSDRTSLQETQYF	TGTGCCAGCAGCAGTGATCGGACTAGCTTGCAAGAGACCCAGTACTTC
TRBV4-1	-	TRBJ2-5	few	CASSQWAQETQYF	TGCGCCAGCAGCCAATGGGCCCAAGAGACCCAGTACTTC
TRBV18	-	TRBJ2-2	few	CASSPRGLSKVAGELFF	TGTGCCAGCTCACCACGGGGACTCAGTAAAGTGGCCGGGGAGCTGTTTTTT
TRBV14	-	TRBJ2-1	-	CASSQDFWRNEQFF	TGTGCCAGCAGCCAAGATTTTTGGAGGAATGAGCAGTTCTTC
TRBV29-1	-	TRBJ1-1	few	CSVEAGPLTEAFF	TGCAGCGTTGAAGCCGGACCCCTGACTGAAGCTTTCTTT
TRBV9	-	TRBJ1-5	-	CASSVLGQANQPQHF	TGTGCCAGCAGCGTACTGGGGCAGGCAAATCAGCCCCAGCATTTT
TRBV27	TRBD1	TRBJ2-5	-	CASSRDRGHLVTQYF	TGTGCCAGCAGCAGAGACAGGGGGCACCTGGTGACCCAGTACTTC
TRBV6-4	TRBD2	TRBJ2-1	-	CASSDVAGGSYNEQFF	TGTGCCAGCAGTGACGTGGCGGGGGGGTCCTACAATGAGCAGTTCTTC
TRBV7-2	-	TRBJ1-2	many	CASSLVGLYGYTF	TGTGCCAGCAGCCTCGTGGGGCTCTATGGCTACACCTTC
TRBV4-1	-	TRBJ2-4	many	CASSQDGTARLVGKNIQYF	TGCGCCAGCAGCCAAGATGGGACCGCCCGCCTCGTTGGCAAAAACATTCAGTACTTC
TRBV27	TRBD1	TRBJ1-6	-	CASSFSGGPTLHF	TGTGCCAGCAGTTTTTCAGGGGGCCCAACCCTCCACTTT
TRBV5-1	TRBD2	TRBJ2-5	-	CASSLEAGTRETQYF	TGCGCCAGCAGCTTGGAAGCGGGGACTCGAGAGACCCAGTACTTC